This T cell receptor (beta chain) was found in a study of blood T cell repertoires in COVID-19. Study information: Acute-phase and convalescent COVID-19 samples originated in the United States, Italy and Spain. Sample material is recorded as cDNA or gDNA derived from T cells, B-cell-depleted T cells, or PBMCs.

The V and J ends lost 5 bases and 4 bases, in that order; junction bases with no gene match: 13. CDR1 is SSHAT, CDR2 FNYEAQ, per germline (reference sequence). The CDR3 is made up of 17 amino acids. Followed over time, Seattle patients had been enrolled while infection was active. Source study methods: It was from reference gene primer amplification that nucleated cell counts were estimated. Sequencing was performed with immunoSEQ multiplex PCR; in TCRdb, only in-frame clones are kept and a portion is missing. The DNA was the basis for D and trimming; V, J and clone size are from that table. The table lists roughly 150,000 clones, approximately 91% of them singletons.

This receptor was obtained from a man aged 18 to 29 with COVID-19, enrolled during active disease. Sequencing input: peripheral blood. V usage is TRBV7-7 and J usage is TRBJ2-5; TRBD2 agrees at 10 bases. The CDR3 region is CASSTGASGRGRETQYF. The CDR3 DNA follows: TGTGCCAGCAGCACAGGGGCTAGCGGGAGAGGAAGAGAGACCCAGTACTTC.